The 8 T cell receptor beta chains given below trace back to one sample, sequenced in a study of patients and donors after allogeneic stem cell transplantation. Each CDR3 protein is one row after TCRdb ran MiXCR on the RT-PCR reads. The data hold a few thousand distinct CDR3 sequences, with roughly a quarter observed a single time. Input material: blood, either unsorted or a sorted T cell fraction (not recorded which). Every receptor here comes from a human donor who was either an allogeneic HSCT recipient or a stem cell or donor lymphocyte infusion donor (not recorded which). It is not recorded whose cells these are; they may come from a transplant donor.

The chain employs TRBV19 and TRBJ1-2, with D maybe TRBD1 (6 bases). The CDR3 extends over 15 amino acids. The germline V gene has CDR1 LNHDA and CDR2 SQIVND (reference sequence). With 6 bases removed from V and 4 bases from J, the gap between germline ends came to 18 bases. CDR3 in DNA: TGTGCCAGTAGCCCTTCAGGGGACACCCTCTATGGCTACACCTTC. The encoded protein is CASSPSGDTLYGYTF.

This clonotype was seen a handful of times. The chain uses TRBV29-1 and TRBJ2-2; D not resolved. V lost 0 bases and J lost 8, with 13 bases in between. This CDR3 contains 14 residues. Germline V gene sequence: CDR1 SQVTM, CDR2 ANQGSEA. The DNA of the CDR3 is TGCAGCGTTGAAGACGCGGACCCCTCAGGGGAGCTGTTTTTT. Amino acid sequence: CSVEDADPSGELFF.

This clonotype was observed a handful of times. The gene calls are TRBV6-2 or TRBV6-3 and TRBJ2-7; the match to TRBD2 covers 7 bases. The germline gives CDR1 MNHEY, CDR2 SVGEGT. The CDR3 has 14 residues. V lost 5 bases to trimming and J lost 2 bases; unmatched junction nucleotides: 6. The CDR3 reads CASSLADGAYEQYF. The CDR3 DNA follows: TGTGCCAGCAGTCTAGCGGACGGGGCCTACGAGCAGTACTTC.

The chain joins TRBV2 to TRBJ2-3; D is undetermined. V gave up 6 bases and J gave up 0 bases, with 10 bases separating them. The CDR3 spans 14 residues. Germline V gene lookup returns CDR1 SNHLY and CDR2 FYNNEI. Here the CDR3 reads CASSPGTSTDTQYF. DNA of the CDR3: TGTGCCAGCAGCCCTGGTACTAGCACAGATACGCAGTATTTT.

The chain couples TRBV6-6 to TRBJ2-1; 7 bases map to TRBD2. The CDR3 is made up of 14 amino acids. Germline V gene sequence: CDR1 MNHNY, CDR2 SVGAGI (reference sequence). The trim removed 6 bases at V and 9 bases at J, leaving 11 bases unmatched. The CDR3 DNA reads as TGTGCCAGCAGACAGCGCGGGAGTAGTGCTGAGCAGTTCTTC. Its translation is CASRQRGSSAEQFF.

This clonotype appeared a few times. This chain uses TRBV30 with TRBJ2-7; D unclear. The germline CDR1 and CDR2 sequences are GTSNPN and SVGIG (reference sequence). The ends were cut back, 3 bases at V and 4 bases at J, with 10 bases in the middle. The CDR3 contains 12 residues. The CDR3 DNA reads as TGTGCCTGGAGGGAGCACCTTTACGAGCAGTACTTC. It is translated as CAWREHLYEQYF.

This rearrangement joins TRBV9 to TRBJ2-1; 8 bases align to TRBD2. With 2 bases clipped from V and 9 bases from J, the junction kept 7 bases outside the gene matches. In germline, CDR1 is SGDLS, CDR2 YYNGEE. The CDR3 covers 14 residues. The CDR3 DNA follows: TGTGCCAGCAGCGTGGGGACTAGATCGTCTGAGCAGTTCTTC. Its protein product is CASSVGTRSSEQFF.

Within the sample, this clonotype is medium-sized. The V gene is TRBV10-3, the J gene TRBJ1-5; D not certain. The CDR3 loop spans 13 amino acids. In germline, CDR1 is ENHRY, CDR2 SYGVKD. The V and J ends lost 7 bases and 5 bases respectively, with 12 bases between them. CDR3: CAITTSEDQPQHF. DNA for the CDR3: TGTGCCATCACCACTTCGGAAGATCAGCCCCAGCATTTT.